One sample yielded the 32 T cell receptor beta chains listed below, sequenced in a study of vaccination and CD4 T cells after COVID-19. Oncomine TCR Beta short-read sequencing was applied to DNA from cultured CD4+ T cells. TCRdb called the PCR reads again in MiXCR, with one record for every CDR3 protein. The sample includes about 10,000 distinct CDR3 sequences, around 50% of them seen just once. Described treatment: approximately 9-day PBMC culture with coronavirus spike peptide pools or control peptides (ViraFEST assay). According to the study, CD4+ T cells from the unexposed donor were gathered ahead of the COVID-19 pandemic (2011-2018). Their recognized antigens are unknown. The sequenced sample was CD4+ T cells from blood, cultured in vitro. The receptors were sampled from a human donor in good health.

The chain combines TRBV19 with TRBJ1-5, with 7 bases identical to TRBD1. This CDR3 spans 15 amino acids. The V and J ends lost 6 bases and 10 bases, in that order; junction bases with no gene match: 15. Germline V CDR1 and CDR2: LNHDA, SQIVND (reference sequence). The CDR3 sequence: CASSRTGEVSHPQHF. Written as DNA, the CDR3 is TGTGCCAGTAGCCGTACAGGGGAGGTGAGTCATCCCCAGCATTTT.

CDR3 loop: CASSPDRRNYNEQFF. The DNA for the CDR3 is TGTGCCAGCAGTCCTGACAGGCGAAACTACAATGAGCAGTTCTTC. J is TRBJ2-1 and V is TRBV12-3 or TRBV12-4, with D possibly being TRBD1 (6 bases). V was pared by 5 bases and J by 3 bases, with 14 bases between. This CDR3 comprises 15 residues.

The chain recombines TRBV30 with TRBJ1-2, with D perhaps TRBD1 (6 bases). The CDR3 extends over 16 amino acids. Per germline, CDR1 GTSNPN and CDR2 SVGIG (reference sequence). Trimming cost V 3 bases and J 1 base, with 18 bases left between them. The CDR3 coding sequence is TGTGCCTGGAGCCTGACGAACAGGGTAATTAACTATGGCTACACCTTC. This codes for CAWSLTNRVINYGYTF.

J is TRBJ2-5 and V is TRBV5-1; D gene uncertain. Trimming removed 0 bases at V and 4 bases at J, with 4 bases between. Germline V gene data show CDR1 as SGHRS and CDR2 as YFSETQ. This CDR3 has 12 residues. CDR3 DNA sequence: TGCGCCAGCAGCTTGGGGTCAGAGACCCAGTACTTC. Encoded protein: CASSLGSETQYF. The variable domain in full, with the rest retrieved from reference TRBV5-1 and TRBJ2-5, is KAGVTQTPRYLIKTRGQQVTLSCSPISGHRSVSWYQQTPGQGLQFLFEYFSETQRNKGNFPGRFSGRQFSNSRSEMNVSTLELGDSALYLCASSLGSETQYFGPGTRLLVL.

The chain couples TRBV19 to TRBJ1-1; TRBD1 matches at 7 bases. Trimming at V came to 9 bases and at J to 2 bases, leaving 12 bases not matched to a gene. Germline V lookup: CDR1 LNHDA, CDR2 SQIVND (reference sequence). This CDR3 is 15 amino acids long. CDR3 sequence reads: CASQIGAGGNTEAFF. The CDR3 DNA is TGTGCCAGCCAAATCGGGGCAGGGGGTAACACTGAAGCTTTCTTT.

CDR3 sequence (DNA): TGTGCCAGTAGTATAACCGGGACAGTGTTGGGCTACGAGCAGTACTTC. It translates to CASSITGTVLGYEQYF. This rearrangement joins TRBV19 to TRBJ2-7; 7 bases agree with TRBD1. Germline CDR1 is LNHDA and CDR2 is SQIVND (reference sequence). Trimming at V came to 2 bases and at J to 3 bases, leaving 10 bases not matched to a gene. The CDR3 extends over 16 amino acids.

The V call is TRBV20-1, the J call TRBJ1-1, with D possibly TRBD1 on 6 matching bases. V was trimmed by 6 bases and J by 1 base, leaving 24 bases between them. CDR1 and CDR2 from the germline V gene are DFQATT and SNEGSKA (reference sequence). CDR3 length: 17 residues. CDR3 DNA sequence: TGCAGTGCCGCGACCGGTTGGGGGGGCCCAAAGAACACTGAAGCTTTCTTT. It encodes CSAATGWGGPKNTEAFF.

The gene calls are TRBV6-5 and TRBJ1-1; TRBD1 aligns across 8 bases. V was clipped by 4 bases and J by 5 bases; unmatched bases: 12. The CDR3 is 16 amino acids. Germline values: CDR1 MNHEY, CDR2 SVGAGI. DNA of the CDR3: TGTGCCAGCAGTTTAAAAACCGGGACAGGAAATACTGAAGCTTTCTTT. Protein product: CASSLKTGTGNTEAFF.

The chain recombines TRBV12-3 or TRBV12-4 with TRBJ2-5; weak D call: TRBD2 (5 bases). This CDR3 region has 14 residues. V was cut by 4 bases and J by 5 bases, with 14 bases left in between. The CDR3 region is CASSYAGNRETQYF. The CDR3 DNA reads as TGTGCCAGCAGTTATGCCGGGAATCGGGAGACCCAGTACTTC.

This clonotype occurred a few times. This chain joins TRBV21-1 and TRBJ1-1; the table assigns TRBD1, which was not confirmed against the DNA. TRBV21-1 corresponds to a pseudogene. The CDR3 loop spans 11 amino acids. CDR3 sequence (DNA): TGTGCCAGCAGCAAAGACGGGAACGCTTTCTTT. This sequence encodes CASSKDGNAFF.

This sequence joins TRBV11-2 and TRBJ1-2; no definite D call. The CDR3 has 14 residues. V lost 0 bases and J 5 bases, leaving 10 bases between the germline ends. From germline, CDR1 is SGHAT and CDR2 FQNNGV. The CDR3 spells CASSLDPAVYGYTF. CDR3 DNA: TGTGCCAGCAGCTTAGATCCTGCAGTTTATGGCTACACCTTC. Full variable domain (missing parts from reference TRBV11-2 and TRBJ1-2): EAGVAQSPRYKIIEKRQSVAFWCNPISGHATLYWYQQILGQGPKLLIQFQNNGVVDDSQLPKDRFSAERLKGVDSTLKIQPAKLEDSAVYLCASSLDPAVYGYTFGSGTRLTVV.

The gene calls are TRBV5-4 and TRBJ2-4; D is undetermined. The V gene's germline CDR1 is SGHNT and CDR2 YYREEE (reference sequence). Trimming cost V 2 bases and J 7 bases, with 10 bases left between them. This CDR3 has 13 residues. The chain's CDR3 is CASSLALGNIQYF. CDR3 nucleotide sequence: TGTGCCAGCAGCTTAGCCCTGGGCAACATTCAGTACTTC.

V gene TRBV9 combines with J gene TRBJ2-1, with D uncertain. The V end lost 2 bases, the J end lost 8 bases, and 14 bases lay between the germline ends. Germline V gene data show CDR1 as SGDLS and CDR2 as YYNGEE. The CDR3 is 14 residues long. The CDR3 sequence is CASSVSLPFDEQFF. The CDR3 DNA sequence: TGTGCCAGCAGCGTCTCCCTCCCCTTCGATGAGCAGTTCTTC. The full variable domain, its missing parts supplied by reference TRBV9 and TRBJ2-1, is DSGVTQTPKHLITATGQRVTLRCSPRSGDLSVYWYQQSLDQGLQFLIQYYNGEERAKGNILERFSAQQFPDLHSELNLSSLELGDSALYFCASSVSLPFDEQFFGPGTRLTVL.

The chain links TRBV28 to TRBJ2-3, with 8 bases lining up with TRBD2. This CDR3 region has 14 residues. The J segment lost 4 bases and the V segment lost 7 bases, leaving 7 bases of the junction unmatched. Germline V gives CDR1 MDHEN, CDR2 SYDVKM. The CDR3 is CASMDGGAPDTQYF. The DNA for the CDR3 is TGTGCCAGCATGGACGGGGGGGCCCCAGATACGCAGTATTTT.

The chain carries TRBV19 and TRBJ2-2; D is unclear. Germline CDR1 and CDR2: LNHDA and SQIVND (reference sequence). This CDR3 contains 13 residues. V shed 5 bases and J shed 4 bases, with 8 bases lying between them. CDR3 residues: CASSQLVTGELFF. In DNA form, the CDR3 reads TGTGCCAGTAGTCAGTTAGTCACCGGGGAGCTGTTTTTT.

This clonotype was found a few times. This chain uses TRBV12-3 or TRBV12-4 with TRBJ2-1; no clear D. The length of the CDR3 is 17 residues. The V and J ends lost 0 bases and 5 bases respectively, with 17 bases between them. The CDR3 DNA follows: TGTGCCAGCAGTTTAGCGCTGGCTTCGGGTATCCACAATGAGCAGTTCTTC. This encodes CASSLALASGIHNEQFF.

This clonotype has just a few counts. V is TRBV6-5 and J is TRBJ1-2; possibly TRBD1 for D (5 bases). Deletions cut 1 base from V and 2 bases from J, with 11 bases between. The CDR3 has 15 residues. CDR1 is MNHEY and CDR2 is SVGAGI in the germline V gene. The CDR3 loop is CASSYWSGRNYGYTF. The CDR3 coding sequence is TGTGCCAGCAGTTACTGGTCAGGGAGGAACTATGGCTACACCTTC.

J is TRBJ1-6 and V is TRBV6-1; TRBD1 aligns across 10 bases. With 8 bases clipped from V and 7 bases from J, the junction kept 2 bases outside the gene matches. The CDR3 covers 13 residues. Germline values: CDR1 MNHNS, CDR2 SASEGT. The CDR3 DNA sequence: TGTGCCAGCCGGGGACAGGGGAATTCACCCCTCCACTTT. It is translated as CASRGQGNSPLHF.

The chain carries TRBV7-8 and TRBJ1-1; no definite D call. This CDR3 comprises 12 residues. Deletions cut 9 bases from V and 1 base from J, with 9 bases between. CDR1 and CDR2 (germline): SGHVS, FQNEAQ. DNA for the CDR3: TGTGCCAGTTCCTTTTCGAACACTGAAGCTTTCTTT. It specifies CASSFSNTEAFF.

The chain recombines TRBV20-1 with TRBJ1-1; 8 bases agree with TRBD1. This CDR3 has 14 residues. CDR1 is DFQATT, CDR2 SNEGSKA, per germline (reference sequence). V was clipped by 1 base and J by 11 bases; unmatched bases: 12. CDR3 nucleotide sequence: TGCAGTGCTAGAGGGACAGGGAGGGTTTCTCTGGCTTTCTTT. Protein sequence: CSARGTGRVSLAFF.

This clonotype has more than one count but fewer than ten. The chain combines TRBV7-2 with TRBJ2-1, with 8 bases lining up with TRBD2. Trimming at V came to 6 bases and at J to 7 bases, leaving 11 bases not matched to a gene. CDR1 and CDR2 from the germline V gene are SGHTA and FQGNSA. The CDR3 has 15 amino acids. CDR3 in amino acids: CASSPEGLGLNEQFF. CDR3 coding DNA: TGTGCCAGCAGTCCCGAGGGACTAGGACTGAATGAGCAGTTCTTC.

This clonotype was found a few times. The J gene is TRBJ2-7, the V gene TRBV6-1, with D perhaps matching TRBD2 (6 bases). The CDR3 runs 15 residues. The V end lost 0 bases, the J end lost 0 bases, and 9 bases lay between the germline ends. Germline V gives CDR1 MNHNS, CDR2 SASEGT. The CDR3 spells CASSEASGSSYEQYF. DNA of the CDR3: TGTGCCAGCAGTGAAGCTTCCGGGAGCTCCTACGAGCAGTACTTC.

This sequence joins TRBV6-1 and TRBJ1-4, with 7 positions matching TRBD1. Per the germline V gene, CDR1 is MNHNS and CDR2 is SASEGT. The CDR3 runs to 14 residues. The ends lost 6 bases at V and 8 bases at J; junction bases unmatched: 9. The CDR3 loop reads CASRDRAAGEKLFF. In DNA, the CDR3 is TGTGCCAGCAGAGACAGGGCCGCGGGAGAAAAACTGTTTTTT.

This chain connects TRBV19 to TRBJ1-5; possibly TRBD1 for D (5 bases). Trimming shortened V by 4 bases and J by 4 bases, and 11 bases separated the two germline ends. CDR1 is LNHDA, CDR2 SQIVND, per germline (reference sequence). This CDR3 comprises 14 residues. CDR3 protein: CASSTAYRNQPQHF. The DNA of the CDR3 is TGTGCCAGTAGTACGGCATACAGGAATCAGCCCCAGCATTTT. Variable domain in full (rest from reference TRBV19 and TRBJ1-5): DGGITQSPKYLFRKEGQNVTLSCEQNLNHDAMYWYRQDPGQGLRLIYYSQIVNDFQKGDIAEGYSVSREKKESFPLTVTSAQKNPTAFYLCASSTAYRNQPQHFGDGTRLSIL.

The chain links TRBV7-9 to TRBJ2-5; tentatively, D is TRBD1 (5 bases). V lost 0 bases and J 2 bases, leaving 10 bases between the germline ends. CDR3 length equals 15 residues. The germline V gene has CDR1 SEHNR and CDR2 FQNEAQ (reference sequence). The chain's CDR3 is CASSLAPPGQETQYF. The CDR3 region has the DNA TGTGCCAGCAGCTTAGCGCCCCCAGGGCAAGAGACCCAGTACTTC.

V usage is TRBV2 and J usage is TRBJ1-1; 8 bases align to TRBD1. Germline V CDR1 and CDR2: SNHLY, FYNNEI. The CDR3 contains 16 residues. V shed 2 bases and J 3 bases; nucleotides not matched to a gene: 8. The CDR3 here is CASSENRDRTDTEAFF. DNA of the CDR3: TGTGCCAGCAGTGAAAACCGGGACAGGACAGACACTGAAGCTTTCTTT.

The CDR3 here is CASSYRPYGYTF. The CDR3 coding sequence is TGTGCCAGCAGTTATCGACCCTATGGCTACACCTTC. V usage is TRBV6-2 or TRBV6-3 and J usage is TRBJ1-2; no reliable D call. From germline, CDR1 is MNHEY and CDR2 SVGEGT. This CDR3 region has 12 residues. The V end lost 3 bases, the J end lost 4 bases, and 6 bases lay between the germline ends.

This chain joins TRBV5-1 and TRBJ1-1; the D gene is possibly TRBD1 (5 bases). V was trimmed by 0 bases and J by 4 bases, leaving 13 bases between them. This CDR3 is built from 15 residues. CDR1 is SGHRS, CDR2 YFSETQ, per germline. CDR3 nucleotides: TGCGCCAGCAGCTTGGCTGGGGTTGGGGGCACTGAAGCTTTCTTT. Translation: CASSLAGVGGTEAFF.

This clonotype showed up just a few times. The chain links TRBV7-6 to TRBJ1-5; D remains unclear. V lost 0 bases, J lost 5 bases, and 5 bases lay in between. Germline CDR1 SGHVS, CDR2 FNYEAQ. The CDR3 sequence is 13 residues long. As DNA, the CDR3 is TGTGCCAGCAGCTTAGCGTCTGATCAGCCCCAGCATTTT. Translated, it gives CASSLASDQPQHF.

CDR3 region: CSASLQVDQPQHF. The DNA of the CDR3 is TGCAGTGCTAGTCTACAGGTTGATCAGCCCCAGCATTTT. The chain carries TRBV20-1 and TRBJ1-5, with a possible D match to TRBD1 (5 bases). V was pared by 3 bases and J by 5 bases, with 11 bases between. Germline lookup yields CDR1 DFQATT and CDR2 SNEGSKA (reference sequence). This CDR3 spans 13 amino acids.

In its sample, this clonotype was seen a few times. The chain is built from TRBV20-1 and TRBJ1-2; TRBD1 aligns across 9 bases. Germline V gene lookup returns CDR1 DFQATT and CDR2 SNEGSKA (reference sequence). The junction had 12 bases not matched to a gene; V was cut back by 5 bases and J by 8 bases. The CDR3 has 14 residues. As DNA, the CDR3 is TGCAGTGCTGCCCGGGACAGGGATGTCGGAGGCTACACCTTC. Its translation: CSAARDRDVGGYTF.

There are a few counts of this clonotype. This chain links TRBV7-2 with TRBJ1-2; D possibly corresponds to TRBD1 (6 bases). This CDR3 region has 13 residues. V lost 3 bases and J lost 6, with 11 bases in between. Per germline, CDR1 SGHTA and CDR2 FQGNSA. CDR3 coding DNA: TGTGCCAGCAGCTTCGGACAGAGCGATGGCTACACCTTC. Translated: CASSFGQSDGYTF.